Following are 21 T cell receptor beta chains from one sample sequenced in a study of neurological immune-mediated disorders. MiXCR, run by TCRdb on the 5' RACE reads, gives a single entry per CDR3 protein. The sample has roughly 60,000 distinct CDR3 sequences, about 8.9% seen once. Time point defined: longitudinal time-point 2. Sequencing input: PBMCs. The receptors derive from a man aged 25 to 40 in good health.

This clonotype turned up a few times. The J gene is TRBJ2-3, the V gene TRBV13; the match to TRBD2 covers 10 bases. Germline values: CDR1 PRHDT, CDR2 FYEKMQ (reference sequence). V lost 5 bases and J lost 4; bases outside the gene matches: 6. The CDR3 is 15 amino acids. This CDR3 is CASSRSSGSADTQYF. CDR3 nucleotide sequence: TGTGCCAGCAGCCGCTCTAGCGGGAGTGCAGATACGCAGTATTTT.

For this clonotype: The junction shows a germline mismatch at one end, possibly a read error. The chain carries TRBV4-1 and TRBJ2-4, with D possibly being TRBD1 or TRBD2 (5 bases each). CDR3 length: 14 residues. CDR1 is MGHRA, CDR2 YSYEKL, per germline. The chain's CDR3 is CAISASRGAGIQYF. The CDR3 DNA follows: TGCGCCATCAGCGCATCCCGGGGCGCGGGCATTCAGTACTTC.

In this sample, this clonotype turned up many times. The rearrangement links TRBV5-1 to TRBJ2-1; D might be TRBD1 (6 bases). V lost 4 bases and J 4 bases, leaving 15 bases between the germline ends. The CDR3 extends over 15 amino acids. Germline values: CDR1 SGHRS, CDR2 YFSETQ. The CDR3, as DNA: TGCGCCAGCAGCCCCGGAGGTACAGGGTACAATGAGCAGTTCTTC. It specifies CASSPGGTGYNEQFF.

This clonotype was recorded only once. Given a much more abundant clone one base away, this may be a read error. The conserved phenylalanine or tryptophan is not found at the CDR3 terminus, so this likely reflects a read error. The V gene is TRBV19, the J gene TRBJ2-7; TRBD1 aligns across 8 bases. The CDR3 extends over 10 amino acids. The junction had 2 bases not matched to a gene; V was cut back by 9 bases and J by 7 bases. The germline CDR1 and CDR2 sequences are LNHDA and SQIVND (reference sequence). CDR3 DNA sequence: TGTGCCAGCGGGACAGGAGAGCAGTACATC. It encodes CASGTGEQYI.

This clonotype appeared many times. The CDR3 DNA reads TGCGCCAGCAGTATTAAAGAACCGACGAACACTGAAGCTTTCTTT. Its translation: CASSIKEPTNTEAFF. The chain carries TRBV5-1 and TRBJ1-1; D ambiguous. The V and J ends lost 5 bases and 1 base respectively, with 15 bases between them. The CDR3 totals 15 residues. CDR1 is SGHRS, CDR2 YFSETQ, per germline.

The table lists this clonotype with many counts. The chain combines TRBV6-2 or TRBV6-3 with TRBJ2-7; 12 bases are a match to TRBD2. Germline V gene sequence: CDR1 MNHEY, CDR2 SVGEGT. With V trimmed by 5 bases and J by 4 bases, 6 bases remained unmatched. This CDR3 is 15 amino acids long. This chain's CDR3 is CASSPLAGGLYEQYF. As DNA, the CDR3 is TGTGCCAGCAGTCCTCTAGCGGGAGGGTTGTACGAGCAGTACTTC.

This clonotype was seen at least ten times. This rearrangement joins TRBV7-2 to TRBJ2-1; D not certain. The CDR3 consists of 13 residues. V was trimmed by 8 bases and J by 5 bases, leaving 13 bases between them. Looked up from germline, CDR1 is SGHTA and CDR2 is FQGNSA. The chain's CDR3 is CASAPLADNEQFF. CDR3 DNA sequence: TGTGCCAGCGCCCCCCTTGCGGACAATGAGCAGTTCTTC.

This clonotype was detected ten times or more. The genes are TRBV18 and TRBJ2-7, with TRBD1 matching over 8 bases. CDR1 is KGHSH, CDR2 LQKENI, per germline. The CDR3 extends over 14 amino acids. Losses at the gene ends were 5 bases for V and 4 bases for J; bases not matched to a gene: 7. The CDR3 sequence is CASSDRGTTYEQYF. The CDR3 DNA sequence: TGTGCCAGCTCAGACAGGGGTACGACGTACGAGCAGTACTTC.

This clonotype was recorded many times. The rearrangement uses TRBV4-1 and TRBJ2-2; D call uncertain. Germline V lookup: CDR1 MGHRA, CDR2 YSYEKL. The CDR3 loop spans 14 amino acids. Between the trimmed V and J ends, which lost 0 bases and 6 bases, there was a span of 8 bases. CDR3 sequence (DNA): TGCGCCAGCAGCCAAGATCCCATGTCCGGGGAGCTGTTTTTT. Translated, it gives CASSQDPMSGELFF.

This clonotype showed up many times. The chain links TRBV6-5 to TRBJ1-2, with 11 bases fitting TRBD1. Trimming at V came to 3 bases and at J to 5 bases, leaving 11 bases not matched to a gene. CDR3 length equals 17 residues. Germline V CDR1 and CDR2: MNHEY, SVGAGI. The CDR3 DNA is TGTGCCAGCAGTTATTTACGGACAGGGGGCGCGGGGTATGGCTACACCTTC. Protein product: CASSYLRTGGAGYGYTF.

This clonotype turned up a few times. The rearrangement joins TRBV7-8 to TRBJ2-1; the D gene is possibly TRBD1 (5 bases). The V and J ends lost 1 base and 2 bases respectively, with 12 bases between them. CDR1 SGHVS and CDR2 FQNEAQ come from the germline V gene. The CDR3 runs to 16 residues. CDR3 sequence: CASSLVIQGTYNEQFF. CDR3 nucleotide sequence: TGTGCCAGCAGCTTAGTCATCCAGGGAACCTACAATGAGCAGTTCTTC.

This clonotype was detected many times. The J gene is TRBJ2-7, the V gene TRBV7-3, with D possibly being TRBD2 (5 bases). CDR3 size: 14 residues. The V end was cut by 5 bases, the J end by 5 bases, with 16 bases between. The germline CDR1 and CDR2 sequences are SGHTA and FQGTGA. CDR3 in amino acids: CASSLSGNQNEQYF. DNA for the CDR3: TGTGCCAGCAGCCTAAGCGGCAACCAAAACGAGCAGTACTTC.

A remark on this clonotype: Because the CDR3's place on the DNA is in doubt, the DNA is left out and the CDR3 is given as listed by TCRdb. The rearrangement links TRBV5-1 to TRBJ2-5; the table's D call, TRBD2, was not checked against the DNA. A total of 24 residues make up the CDR3, ends included. Germline V gene sequence: CDR1 SGHRS, CDR2 YFSETQ. CDR3 sequence: CASSFYICSARDGAVGRIWETQYF.

This clonotype was seen ten or more times. The rearrangement joins TRBV2 to TRBJ2-2; D unresolved. CDR1 is SNHLY and CDR2 is FYNNEI in the germline V gene. The germline V and J ends were trimmed by 4 bases and 2 bases, with 8 bases remaining between them. The CDR3 consists of 14 residues. DNA of the CDR3: TGTGCCAGCAGTGTGGCAGGAAACACCGGGGAGCTGTTTTTT. It encodes CASSVAGNTGELFF.

Many counts were recorded for this clonotype. J is TRBJ2-7 and V is TRBV7-9, with D uncertain. Germline V gene sequence: CDR1 SEHNR, CDR2 FQNEAQ (reference sequence). Trimming pared 4 bases from V and 2 bases from J, leaving 12 bases between. This CDR3 contains 14 residues. The CDR3 DNA is TGTGCCAGCAGCTCGCAGAACAAGCCCTACGAGCAGTACTTC. Its translation is CASSSQNKPYEQYF.

Remarks on this clonotype: An end of the junction does not agree with germline; a read error may underlie this. This rearrangement joins TRBV10-3 to TRBJ2-7, with TRBD1 matching 8 bases. From germline, CDR1 is ENHRY and CDR2 SYGVKD. The CDR3 is 17 amino acids. The CDR3 sequence: CAIRGQVTKEKSYEKYF. CDR3 nucleotides: TGTGCCATCAGGGGACAGGTCACGAAAGAAAAGTCCTACGAGAAGTACTTC.

In this sample, this clonotype turned up many times. The chain uses TRBV6-1 and TRBJ2-7; D not resolved. This CDR3 is built from 12 residues. Deletions cut 7 bases from V and 1 base from J, with 8 bases between. CDR1 is MNHNS and CDR2 is SASEGT in the germline V gene. CDR3 protein: CASTGTSYEQYF. Here the CDR3 DNA reads TGTGCCAGCACGGGCACTTCCTACGAGCAGTACTTC.

In its sample, this clonotype was seen many times. The V gene is TRBV6-6, the J gene TRBJ1-3; no definite D call. V was clipped by 6 bases and J by 3 bases, with 3 bases between them. This CDR3 has 11 amino acids. In germline, CDR1 is MNHNY, CDR2 SVGAGI (reference sequence). CDR3 loop: CASSNGNTIYF. CDR3 nucleotide sequence: TGTGCCAGCAGCAATGGAAACACCATATATTTT.

The sample holds many counts of this clonotype. This chain links TRBV29-1 with TRBJ2-7; 8 bases align to TRBD2. The V and J ends lost 6 bases and 3 bases, in that order; junction bases with no gene match: 7. Germline CDR1 reads SQVTM; CDR2 reads ANQGSEA. The CDR3 is made up of 13 amino acids. This CDR3 is CSVSAGANYEQYF. DNA of the CDR3: TGCAGCGTCTCAGCGGGAGCAAACTACGAGCAGTACTTC.

Only a few counts were recorded for this clonotype. The chain uses TRBV5-1 and TRBJ2-1; TRBD2 agrees at 11 bases. Germline V gene lookup returns CDR1 SGHRS and CDR2 YFSETQ. CDR3 length: 18 residues. J was trimmed by 6 bases and V by 0 bases; bases with no gene match: 11. CDR3 DNA sequence: TGCGCCAGCAGCTTGGTGGGGGTCGTAGGACTAGCGGGCAATGAGCAGTTCTTC. It is translated as CASSLVGVVGLAGNEQFF.

The J gene is TRBJ2-5, the V gene TRBV5-1; the D gene is possibly TRBD1 (5 bases). Germline V CDR1 and CDR2: SGHRS, YFSETQ. This CDR3 comprises 16 residues. The ends were cut back, 0 bases at V and 1 base at J, with 13 bases in the middle. The CDR3 nucleotides are TGCGCCAGCAGCTTGGCTCCCACAGGTGCCCAAGAGACCCAGTACTTC. The encoded protein is CASSLAPTGAQETQYF.